This T cell receptor (beta chain) stems from a study of T cell responses to AZD1222 COVID-19 vaccine. Repertoires were generated with immunoSEQ multiplex PCR, while TCRdb's copy carries only in-frame clones and drops some. Of some 130,000 clones in the sample, about nine tenths are singletons; the top ten hold around 1%. The V end lost 1 base, the J end lost 2 bases, and 11 bases lay between the germline ends. This CDR3 is 15 amino acids long. Germline V lookup: CDR1 SEHNR, CDR2 FQNEAQ (reference sequence). This rearrangement joins TRBV7-9 to TRBJ1-2, with unresolved D. The sample was peripheral blood, taken 28 days after the second AZD1222 dose. The receptor was derived from an adult who received the AZD1222 COVID-19 vaccine. The DNA of the CDR3 is TGTGCCAGCAGCTTAGGGGGAGCCAGCAACTATGGCTACACCTTC. Translation gives CASSLGGASNYGYTF.